This entry is about one TCR beta chain. TCRdb processed the RT-PCR reads anew with MiXCR; each CDR3 protein has one entry. The table records 280,000 or so distinct CDR3 sequences, 20% to 25% of them present only once. The CDR3 has 17 residues. V lost 0 bases to trimming and J lost 2 bases, with 15 bases between them. CDR1 and CDR2 from the germline V gene are SGHTS and YDEGEE. This entry comes from a study of response to subunit inactivated influenza vaccine. The receptor comes from a man aged 45 to 75 who received an inactivated influenza vaccine. The gene calls are TRBV5-8 and TRBJ2-1, with D unresolved. The specimen comprised PBMCs from blood, sampled 21 months after vaccination. The DNA for the CDR3 is TGTGCCAGCAGCTTGGAAAGCGCCAGTCTCACCTACAATGAGCAGTTCTTC. Protein product: CASSLESASLTYNEQFF.